The present entry profiles one T cell receptor (beta chain) with its context. Clones were read by immunoSEQ multiplex PCR, and TCRdb kept only the in-frame ones, dropping some. The sample has 85,000 to 100,000 clones; approximately 79% are singletons. Germline assignment: CDR1 SGHAT and CDR2 FQNNGV. Trimming removed 3 bases from V and 5 bases from J, with 14 bases in between. The CDR3 length is 15 residues. This sample was included in a study of radiotherapy plus CTLA-4 blockade in lung cancer. This receptor was taken from a human donor with non-small cell lung cancer that progressed on radiotherapy plus ipilimumab. Here the sequenced sample was peripheral blood, taken from a patient treated with radiotherapy plus ipilimumab. The chain employs TRBV11-2 and TRBJ2-1; D is unresolved. The CDR3 sequence: CASSFGYPSNNEQFF. DNA of the CDR3: TGTGCCAGCAGCTTTGGCTACCCTAGTAACAATGAGCAGTTCTTC.